This T cell receptor beta chain was found in a study of memory CD4+ T cells and cytomegalovirus serostatus. Background on the study: This sample comes from healthy Belgian adults, roughly nine CMV seropositive, approximately 23 seronegative.

The sort gate was single viable CD3+CD4+CD8-CD45RO+ cells for memory CD4+ T cells. CD4+ T cells were isolated by positive magnetic selection. Per the original methods: After removing out-of-frame reads, 2 million to 2.5 million distinct TCRbeta sequences remained. The protocol was immunoSEQ multiplex PCR, while the TCRdb copy is restricted to in-frame clones and leaves out a portion. V and J calls and clone size are as listed in that table; D and trimming were resolved from the DNA. Here the sample spans some 46,000 clones, about 80% being singletons. Sequenced sample: memory CD4+ T cells from blood. The clonotype was recovered from an adult in good health and CMV-seronegative.

The CDR3: CASLYSWGPEKADTQYF. CDR3 in DNA: TGTGCCAGCCTCTACTCTTGGGGGCCGGAGAAGGCAGATACGCAGTATTTT. The chain links TRBV7-9 to TRBJ2-3, with D possibly TRBD1 on 6 matching bases. Trimming stripped 8 bases from V and 4 bases from J, with 25 bases between. The germline gives CDR1 SEHNR, CDR2 FQNEAQ (reference sequence). The CDR3 is 17 residues long.